The rows below give T cell receptor beta chains drawn from one sample of a study of cytomegalovirus exposure and HLA in healthy donors. Assay: immunoSEQ multiplex PCR; the TCRdb copy retains only in-frame clones and omits some. Seen here are hundreds of thousands of clones, roughly four fifths observed once, and the top ten hold around 0.2%. The sample taken for sequencing was PBMCs. The source of these receptors is a girl under 10 years old in good health and CMV-seronegative. Each CDR3 is given with its conserved first and last residue. The D gene is left open where the match is weak. A row's size may be missing; if present it is once, few, many or a size class.

d_call: .
v_call: TRBV25-1
j_call: TRBJ1-6
clone_size: .
cdr3_aa: CASSDGGVRNSPLHF
cdr3_nt: TGTGCCAGCAGTGACGGGGGGGTCCGTAATTCACCCCTCCACTTT

d_call: TRBD1
v_call: TRBV5-6
j_call: TRBJ1-2
clone_size: .
cdr3_aa: CASSRKPGQGMDSYGYTF
cdr3_nt: TGTGCCAGCAGCCGAAAACCGGGACAGGGGATGGACTCCTATGGCTACACCTTC

d_call: .
v_call: TRBV13
j_call: TRBJ1-3
clone_size: few
cdr3_aa: CASSFFGGTPLRNTIYF
cdr3_nt: TGTGCCAGCAGCTTTTTTGGGGGGACCCCTTTAAGGAACACCATATATTTT

d_call: .
v_call: TRBV7-2
j_call: TRBJ2-1
clone_size: .
cdr3_aa: CASSLALPSVSSYNEQFF
cdr3_nt: TGTGCCAGCAGCTTAGCACTCCCTAGCGTGAGCTCCTACAATGAGCAGTTCTTC

d_call: TRBD2
v_call: TRBV7-2
j_call: TRBJ2-1
clone_size: .
cdr3_aa: CASSLSGLAGHEQFF
cdr3_nt: TGTGCCAGCAGCTTATCGGGACTAGCTGGTCATGAGCAGTTCTTC

d_call: .
v_call: TRBV7-8
j_call: TRBJ2-7
clone_size: .
cdr3_aa: CASSLGATYEQYF
cdr3_nt: TGTGCCAGCAGCTTAGGGGCTACCTACGAGCAGTACTTC

d_call: .
v_call: TRBV9
j_call: TRBJ2-7
clone_size: once
cdr3_aa: CASSGVGPEQYF
cdr3_nt: TGTGCCAGCAGCGGCGTGGGGCCCGAGCAGTACTTC

d_call: .
v_call: TRBV6-1
j_call: TRBJ1-2
clone_size: .
cdr3_aa: CASSVAQGGDYGYTF
cdr3_nt: TGTGCCAGCAGTGTAGCCCAGGGAGGGGACTATGGCTACACCTTC

d_call: .
v_call: TRBV11-2
j_call: TRBJ2-3
clone_size: .
cdr3_aa: CASSSGDTQYF
cdr3_nt: TGTGCCAGCAGCTCAGGAGATACGCAGTATTTT

d_call: .
v_call: TRBV10-3
j_call: TRBJ1-1
clone_size: once
cdr3_aa: CAASITGNTEAFF
cdr3_nt: TGTGCCGCCTCTATCACGGGGAACACTGAAGCTTTCTTT

d_call: .
v_call: TRBV4-1
j_call: TRBJ1-1
clone_size: .
cdr3_aa: CASSQEFGAGKPEAFF
cdr3_nt: TGCGCCAGCAGCCAAGAGTTCGGTGCAGGGAAACCTGAAGCTTTCTTT

d_call: .
v_call: TRBV15
j_call: TRBJ2-3
clone_size: .
cdr3_aa: CATSNSLTDTQYF
cdr3_nt: TGTGCCACCAGCAATAGTCTCACAGATACGCAGTATTTT

d_call: TRBD1
v_call: TRBV2
j_call: TRBJ1-3
clone_size: .
cdr3_aa: CASRGQDRAAGNTIYF
cdr3_nt: TGTGCCAGCAGAGGACAGGATCGGGCTGCTGGAAACACCATATATTTT

d_call: .
v_call: TRBV5-1
j_call: TRBJ2-2
clone_size: .
cdr3_aa: CASSYRTVNTGELFF
cdr3_nt: TGCGCCAGCAGCTACCGGACAGTCAACACCGGGGAGCTGTTTTTT

d_call: .
v_call: TRBV15
j_call: TRBJ1-1
clone_size: .
cdr3_aa: CATSRETGTPNTEAFF
cdr3_nt: TGTGCCACCAGCAGAGAAACAGGGACCCCGAACACTGAAGCTTTCTTT

d_call: .
v_call: TRBV7-9
j_call: TRBJ2-7
clone_size: .
cdr3_aa: CASSRGSNEQYF
cdr3_nt: TGTGCCAGCAGCCGAGGGTCCAACGAGCAGTACTTC

d_call: .
v_call: TRBV11-2
j_call: TRBJ1-5
clone_size: .
cdr3_aa: CASSPEINQPQHF
cdr3_nt: TGTGCCAGCAGCCCGGAGATCAATCAGCCCCAGCATTTT

d_call: TRBD2
v_call: TRBV7-3
j_call: TRBJ2-5
clone_size: .
cdr3_aa: CASSRAGEPLETQYF
cdr3_nt: TGTGCCAGCAGCCGGGCGGGGGAGCCATTGGAGACCCAGTACTTC

d_call: .
v_call: TRBV11-2
j_call: TRBJ2-7
clone_size: .
cdr3_aa: CASSLNAPRYEQYF
cdr3_nt: TGTGCCAGCAGCTTAAACGCCCCCAGATACGAGCAGTACTTC

d_call: TRBD1
v_call: TRBV12-5
j_call: TRBJ2-5
clone_size: .
cdr3_aa: CASGPNGTGSQEAQYF
cdr3_nt: TGTGCTAGTGGCCCCAACGGGACAGGGTCGCAAGAGGCCCAGTACTTC

d_call: TRBD1
v_call: TRBV19
j_call: TRBJ1-2
clone_size: .
cdr3_aa: CASRNRDRSNYGYTF
cdr3_nt: TGTGCCAGTAGAAACCGGGACAGAAGCAACTATGGCTACACCTTC

d_call: TRBD1
v_call: TRBV6-1
j_call: TRBJ2-7
clone_size: few
cdr3_aa: CASSEFRGFSYEQYF
cdr3_nt: TGTGCCAGCAGTGAATTCAGGGGGTTCAGCTACGAGCAGTACTTC

d_call: TRBD2
v_call: TRBV6-5
j_call: TRBJ2-1
clone_size: .
cdr3_aa: CASRDDRGGGNEQFF
cdr3_nt: TGTGCCAGCAGAGACGACCGGGGGGGAGGCAATGAGCAGTTCTTC

d_call: TRBD1
v_call: TRBV7-9
j_call: TRBJ1-2
clone_size: .
cdr3_aa: CASSTGTGAGYGYTF
cdr3_nt: TGTGCCAGCAGCACCGGGACAGGGGCAGGCTATGGCTACACCTTC

d_call: TRBD2
v_call: TRBV20-1
j_call: TRBJ2-1
clone_size: once
cdr3_aa: CSAGGDEQFF
cdr3_nt: TGCAGTGCCGGGGGGGATGAGCAGTTCTTC

d_call: TRBD2
v_call: TRBV10-3
j_call: TRBJ2-1
clone_size: .
cdr3_aa: CAISGSAGGPENNNEQFF
cdr3_nt: TGTGCCATCAGTGGATCGGCGGGAGGACCGGAAAATAACAATGAGCAGTTCTTC

d_call: .
v_call: TRBV5-6
j_call: TRBJ1-1
clone_size: .
cdr3_aa: CASSSTGWNTEAFF
cdr3_nt: TGTGCCAGCAGCTCGACAGGCTGGAACACTGAAGCTTTCTTT

d_call: TRBD1
v_call: TRBV13
j_call: TRBJ1-2
clone_size: few
cdr3_aa: CASSYGQGYYGYTF
cdr3_nt: TGTGCCAGCAGCTACGGACAGGGCTACTATGGCTACACCTTC

d_call: .
v_call: TRBV15
j_call: TRBJ1-5
clone_size: .
cdr3_aa: CATSRTSNQPQHF
cdr3_nt: TGTGCCACCAGCAGGACTTCAAATCAGCCCCAGCATTTT

d_call: .
v_call: TRBV6-1
j_call: TRBJ1-3
clone_size: .
cdr3_aa: CASSDRVPSGNTIYF
cdr3_nt: TGTGCCAGCAGTGACCGAGTGCCTTCTGGAAACACCATATATTTT

d_call: .
v_call: TRBV30
j_call: TRBJ1-5
clone_size: once
cdr3_aa: CAWSVPGGDQPQHF
cdr3_nt: TGTGCCTGGAGTGTTCCGGGGGGGGATCAGCCCCAGCATTTT

d_call: .
v_call: TRBV4-2
j_call: TRBJ2-1
clone_size: .
cdr3_aa: CASSHGGAGTYNEQFF
cdr3_nt: TGTGCCAGCAGTCACGGGGGTGCGGGGACCTACAATGAGCAGTTCTTC

d_call: TRBD1
v_call: TRBV19
j_call: TRBJ1-1
clone_size: .
cdr3_aa: CASSNRGRRLNTEAFF
cdr3_nt: TGTGCCAGTAGTAACAGGGGCCGGCGGCTGAACACTGAAGCTTTCTTT

d_call: .
v_call: TRBV5-8
j_call: TRBJ2-3
clone_size: once
cdr3_aa: CASSPLAGAATDTQYF
cdr3_nt: TGTGCCAGCAGCCCACTAGCCGGAGCGGCTACAGATACGCAGTATTTT

d_call: .
v_call: TRBV7-9
j_call: TRBJ1-2
clone_size: .
cdr3_aa: CASSSQLNRNYGYTF
cdr3_nt: TGTGCCAGCAGCTCCCAACTAAACAGGAACTATGGCTACACCTTC

d_call: TRBD2
v_call: TRBV5-4
j_call: TRBJ2-7
clone_size: .
cdr3_aa: CASSSLGREGYEQYF
cdr3_nt: TGTGCCAGCAGCTCACTGGGGCGGGAGGGGTACGAGCAGTACTTC